Following are 2 T cell receptor beta chains from one sample sequenced in a study of CD8+ T cells in alopecia areata. Regarding treatment: oral pan-JAK inhibitor, 5-10 mg twice daily. Extraction of RNA preceded its reverse transcription into cDNA, which served as the sequencing template. TCRdb's table, derived via immunoSEQ multiplex PCR, lists solely in-frame clones and lacks some. The table shows approximately 200,000 clones, with roughly three fifths occurring only once. Sequencing was performed on CD4+ T cells sorted from blood, taken at week 4, from a patient treated with tofacitinib. Every receptor here comes from a human donor with alopecia areata.

J is TRBJ2-3 and V is TRBV29-1; D remains ambiguous. CDR1 and CDR2 (germline): SQVTM, ANQGSEA. V lost 3 bases and J lost 0, with 4 bases in between. The CDR3 runs 12 residues. As DNA, the CDR3 is TGCAGCGTTGATGTCAGCACAGATACGCAGTATTTT. It yields the protein CSVDVSTDTQYF.

This clone was detected a few times. The V and J genes are TRBV15 and TRBJ2-7; TRBD2 matches 7 bases. Per germline, CDR1 LNHNV and CDR2 YYDKDF (reference sequence). The CDR3 contains 15 residues. The junction had 7 bases not matched to a gene; V was cut back by 0 bases and J by 5 bases. Here the CDR3 reads CATSRDGREIDEQYF. The CDR3, as DNA: TGTGCCACCAGCAGAGATGGGCGGGAGATAGACGAGCAGTACTTC. Drawing the rest from reference TRBV15 and TRBJ2-7, the complete variable domain is DAMVIQNPRYQVTQFGKPVTLSCSQTLNHNVMYWYQQKSSQAPKLLFHYYDKDFNNEADTPDNFQSRRPNTSFCFLDIRSPGLGDTAMYLCATSRDGREIDEQYFGPGTRLTVT.